This T cell receptor (beta chain) was profiled in a study of T cell responses to AZD1222 COVID-19 vaccine. Study conclusions and caveats: Donors were chiefly white British, with a greater number of females, and clonal diversity was perhaps underestimated.

The data were produced by immunoSEQ multiplex PCR, yet TCRdb's version contains in-frame clones alone and is incomplete. The sample holds 90,000 to 120,000 clones; 75% to 95% are singletons and the top ten take 5% to 7.5%. This CDR3 is 13 amino acids long. Trimming removed 5 bases from V and 6 bases from J, with 10 bases in between. The germline gives CDR1 KGHDR, CDR2 SFDVKD. In regard to this clone: Its antigen is currently unknown.

This TCR was sampled from an adult who received the AZD1222 COVID-19 vaccine. The source was peripheral blood, collected 28 days after the second AZD1222 dose. The chain has TRBV24-1 and TRBJ1-5; D remains ambiguous. CDR3 nucleotide sequence: TGTGCCACCAGTGCCGGCGGTGGTCAGCCCCAGCATTTT. This translates into CATSAGGGQPQHF.